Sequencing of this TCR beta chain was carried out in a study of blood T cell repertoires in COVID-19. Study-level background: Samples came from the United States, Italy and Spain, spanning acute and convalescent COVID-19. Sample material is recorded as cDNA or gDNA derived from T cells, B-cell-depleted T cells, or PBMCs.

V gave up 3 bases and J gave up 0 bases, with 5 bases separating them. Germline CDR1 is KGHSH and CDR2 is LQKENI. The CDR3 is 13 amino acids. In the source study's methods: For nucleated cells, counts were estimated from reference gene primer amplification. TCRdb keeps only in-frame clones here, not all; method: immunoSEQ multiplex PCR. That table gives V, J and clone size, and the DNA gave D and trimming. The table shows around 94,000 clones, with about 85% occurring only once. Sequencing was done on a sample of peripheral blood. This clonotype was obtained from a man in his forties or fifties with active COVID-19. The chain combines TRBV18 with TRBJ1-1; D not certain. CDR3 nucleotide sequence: TGTGCCAGCTCACCCGGGGTGAACACTGAAGCTTTCTTT. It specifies CASSPGVNTEAFF.